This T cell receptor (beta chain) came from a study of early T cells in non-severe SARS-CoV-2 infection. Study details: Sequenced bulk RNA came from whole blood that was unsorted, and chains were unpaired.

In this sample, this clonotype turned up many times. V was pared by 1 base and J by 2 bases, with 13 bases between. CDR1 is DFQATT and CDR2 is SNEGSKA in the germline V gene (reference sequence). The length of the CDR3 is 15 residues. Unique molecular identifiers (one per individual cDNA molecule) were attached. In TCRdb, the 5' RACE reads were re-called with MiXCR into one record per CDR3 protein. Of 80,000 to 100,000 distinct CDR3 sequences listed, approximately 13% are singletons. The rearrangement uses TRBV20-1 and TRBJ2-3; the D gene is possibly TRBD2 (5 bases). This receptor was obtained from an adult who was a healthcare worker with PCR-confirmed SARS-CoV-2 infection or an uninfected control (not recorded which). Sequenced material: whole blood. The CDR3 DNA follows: TGCAGTGCTAGAGCGTCTGGCGGGTACACAGATACGCAGTATTTT. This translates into CSARASGGYTDTQYF.